The 8 T cell receptor beta chains below all came from one sample that was sequenced in a study of cytomegalovirus exposure and HLA in healthy donors. 60 Vbeta and 13 Jbeta primers were used in PCR. TCRdb's table, derived via immunoSEQ multiplex PCR, lists solely in-frame clones and lacks some. The profile shows approximately 240,000 clones, about 89% of them singletons. The sample taken for sequencing was PBMCs. Source of these receptors: a young woman in good health and CMV-seronegative.

The V call is TRBV9, the J call TRBJ2-3; unclear D gene. The CDR3 covers 17 residues. Trimming left V 0 bases short and J 0 bases short, with 14 bases between. CDR1 and CDR2 from the germline V gene are SGDLS and YYNGEE. The CDR3 protein is CASSVEALGGSTDTQYF. The CDR3 DNA reads as TGTGCCAGCAGCGTAGAGGCCCTAGGCGGTAGCACAGATACGCAGTATTTT.

This clone was seen just once. The chain employs TRBV6-4 and TRBJ2-5; 9 bases are a match to TRBD2. Germline V gene lookup returns CDR1 MRHNA and CDR2 SNTAGT. The CDR3 is made up of 16 amino acids. V lost 2 bases, J lost 5 bases, and 9 bases stayed unmatched. CDR3 in amino acids: CASSDKASGAQETQYF. DNA for the CDR3: TGTGCCAGCAGTGACAAGGCTAGCGGGGCGCAGGAGACCCAGTACTTC.

About this clone: The sample holds other DNA sequences that translate to the same CDR3. This sequence joins TRBV5-1 and TRBJ1-5, with a weak D call TRBD1 (5 bases). V was shortened by 0 bases and J by 4 bases, with 8 bases between the two germline ends. This CDR3 has 14 amino acids. CDR1 is SGHRS, CDR2 YFSETQ, per germline. For the CDR3, the DNA is TGCGCCAGCAGCTTGGGCGGGGGAAATCAGCCCCAGCATTTT. This encodes CASSLGGGNQPQHF.

The chain employs TRBV28 and TRBJ2-5; 9 bases agree with TRBD1. The CDR3 is 16 amino acids. J was trimmed by 6 bases and V by 6 bases; bases with no gene match: 14. The germline CDR1 and CDR2 sequences are MDHEN and SYDVKM. CDR3 residues: CASRLKQGAGEKTQYF. The CDR3 DNA reads TGTGCCAGCAGACTTAAACAGGGGGCAGGAGAAAAGACCCAGTACTTC.

The chain uses TRBV19 and TRBJ2-1; 7 nucleotides agree with TRBD2. After removal of 7 bases from V and 6 bases from J, the junction contained 6 bases not matched to a gene. The germline CDR1 and CDR2 sequences are LNHDA and SQIVND (reference sequence). The CDR3 covers 13 residues. The DNA for the CDR3 is TGTGCCAGTAAGGTTTCGGGAGGCAATGAGCAGTTCTTC. It codes for CASKVSGGNEQFF.

The CDR3 region has the DNA TGTGCCAGTAGTATCATGAGTCAGGGGCGAGAGACCCAGTACTTC. This gives the protein CASSIMSQGRETQYF. J is TRBJ2-5 and V is TRBV19, with D possibly TRBD1 on 6 matching bases. Germline V lookup: CDR1 LNHDA, CDR2 SQIVND (reference sequence). This CDR3 has 15 residues. V lost 3 bases to trimming and J lost 4 bases, with 15 bases between them.

The chain couples TRBV27 to TRBJ2-1; maybe TRBD1 (6 bases). V lost 5 bases and J 5 bases, leaving 10 bases between the germline ends. Germline CDR1 reads MNHEY; CDR2 reads SMNVEV (reference sequence). The CDR3 is 13 amino acids. The CDR3 loop reads CASSKDSDNEQFF. In DNA form, the CDR3 reads TGTGCCAGCAGTAAGGACAGCGACAATGAGCAGTTCTTC.

V gene TRBV5-4 combines with J gene TRBJ2-7; 12 nucleotides line up with TRBD2. This CDR3 has 15 residues. After removal of 3 bases from V and 4 bases from J, the junction contained 5 bases not matched to a gene. The germline V gene encodes CDR1 SGHNT and CDR2 YYREEE (reference sequence). CDR3 sequence reads: CASSSATSGSYEQYF. The CDR3 DNA is TGTGCCAGCAGCTCGGCGACTAGCGGGAGTTACGAGCAGTACTTC.